This T cell receptor (beta chain) was sequenced for a study of cytomegalovirus exposure and HLA in healthy donors. Study-wide context: Membership in the Caucasian-associated ancestry cluster was found for 81% of nearly 400 genotyped donors.

With 60 Vbeta and 13 Jbeta primers, the PCR was carried out. Sequenced by immunoSEQ multiplex PCR; TCRdb stores in-frame clones only, minus some. The sample contains approximately 270,000 clones, about four fifths of which appear only once. The V gene lost 5 bases and the J gene lost 1 base, with 17 bases spanning the gap. This CDR3 contains 16 residues. From germline, CDR1 is SEHNR and CDR2 FQNEAQ (reference sequence). Material for sequencing was PBMCs. This receptor was obtained from a girl aged 2 to 9 in good health and CMV-seronegative. The chain links TRBV7-9 to TRBJ1-1; D ambiguous. CDR3 DNA sequence: TGTGCCAGCAGCCCACTAGGGCGATTAACGAACACTGAAGCTTTCTTT. Protein: CASSPLGRLTNTEAFF.